This passage covers 7 T cell receptor beta chains from one sample sequenced in a study of shared clonotypes between healthy human individuals. Data came from immunoSEQ multiplex PCR; TCRdb stores just in-frame clones and leaves some out. The data contain some 470,000 clones, over 65% of them singletons. Sequencing was done on a sample of PBMCs. The source is a woman aged 40 to 50 in good health. Some clones in this sample may be carry-over from other donors' samples.

This clone is a singleton in its sample. The chain has TRBV6-1 and TRBJ2-1; 8 bases map to TRBD2. Germline CDR1 MNHNS, CDR2 SASEGT. J gave up 4 bases and V 4 bases, and 12 bases lay outside the gene matches. This CDR3 region has 17 residues. The CDR3 reads CASSADTSGHKYNEQFF. In nucleotides, the CDR3 is TGTGCCAGCAGTGCCGACACTAGCGGCCATAAGTACAATGAGCAGTTCTTC.

This clone was recorded once. The CDR3 spells CASSSLVAGELFF. CDR3 nucleotide sequence: TGTGCCAGCAGTTCGCTAGTCGCCGGGGAGCTGTTTTTT. The chain employs TRBV6-6 and TRBJ2-2; D uncertain. V gave up 4 bases and J gave up 6 bases, with 9 bases separating them. The CDR3 spans 13 residues. Germline-derived CDR1 and CDR2 are MNHNY and SVGAGI (reference sequence).

The chain carries TRBV5-1 and TRBJ2-1; 8 bases are shared with TRBD1. The germline V gene encodes CDR1 SGHRS and CDR2 YFSETQ. The CDR3 consists of 16 residues. V lost 0 bases to trimming and J lost 4 bases; unmatched junction nucleotides: 6. CDR3 nucleotide sequence: TGCGCCAGCAGCTTGGCAGGGGGCATCGAATACAATGAGCAGTTCTTC. It yields the protein CASSLAGGIEYNEQFF. The full variable domain, with the rest looked up from reference TRBV5-1 and TRBJ2-1, is KAGVTQTPRYLIKTRGQQVTLSCSPISGHRSVSWYQQTPGQGLQFLFEYFSETQRNKGNFPGRFSGRQFSNSRSEMNVSTLELGDSALYLCASSLAGGIEYNEQFFGPGTRLTVL.

This clone was counted only a few times. The junction departs from germline at one end; a sequencing error may be responsible. The chain couples TRBV29-1 to TRBJ1-1, with D perhaps TRBD1 (5 bases). The CDR3 runs to 8 residues. CDR1 and CDR2 (germline): SQVTM, ANQGSEA. The CDR3 sequence: CSVERGRF. The DNA for the CDR3 is TGCAGCGTTGAAAGGGGCCGATTT.

The rearrangement uses TRBV28 and TRBJ2-5; D gene uncertain. Trimming removed 4 bases at V and 7 bases at J, with 16 bases between. CDR3 length: 14 residues. CDR1 and CDR2 from the germline V gene are MDHEN and SYDVKM. The CDR3 loop reads CASSSDLRPGTQYF. The CDR3 DNA reads TGTGCCAGCAGTTCGGACCTCCGCCCGGGGACCCAGTACTTC.

This sequence joins TRBV27 and TRBJ2-2; possible D gene TRBD1, 5 bases. Germline V gene data show CDR1 as MNHEY and CDR2 as SMNVEV (reference sequence). The CDR3 is 15 amino acids. Deletions cut 6 bases from V and 2 bases from J, with 13 bases between. This CDR3 is CASRPLTVNTGELFF. As DNA, the CDR3 is TGTGCCAGCAGGCCCTTGACAGTAAACACCGGGGAGCTGTTTTTT.

The chain employs TRBV27 and TRBJ2-3; no clear D gene. CDR3 length equals 13 residues. V lost 2 bases, J lost 4 bases, and 7 bases lay in between. The germline CDR1 and CDR2 sequences are MNHEY and SMNVEV (reference sequence). The CDR3 spells CASSLPGADTQYF. CDR3 in DNA: TGTGCCAGCAGTTTACCCGGCGCAGATACGCAGTATTTT.